What follows are 25 T cell receptor beta chains derived from one specimen sequenced in a study of STAT5B mutations in CD4+ large granular lymphocyte leukemia. Sequenced by immunoSEQ multiplex PCR; TCRdb stores in-frame clones only, minus some. Among about 36,000 clones listed, 65% to 80% were seen once. Sequenced material: CD4+ T cells from blood buffy coats. The receptor set was obtained from a human donor in good health.

In this sample, this clone turned up a few times. This rearrangement joins TRBV18 to TRBJ2-7, with D unclear. The germline CDR1 and CDR2 sequences are KGHSH and LQKENI. The V end lost 3 bases, the J end lost 7 bases, and 10 bases lay between the germline ends. This CDR3 contains 12 residues. CDR3 sequence reads: CASSPTAEEQYF. CDR3 sequence (DNA): TGTGCCAGCTCACCCACCGCGGAGGAGCAGTACTTC.

The chain is built from TRBV5-6 and TRBJ2-5; the match to TRBD1 covers 10 bases. From germline, CDR1 is SGHDT and CDR2 YYEEEE. This CDR3 region has 16 residues. The V gene end was trimmed by 4 bases and the J gene end by 4 bases; junction bases not matched to a gene: 10. In nucleotides, the CDR3 is TGTGCCAGCAGCCCTATCGGACAGGGGGGTCGAGAGACCCAGTACTTC. Protein: CASSPIGQGGRETQYF.

The chain combines TRBV25-1 with TRBJ2-3; D tentatively fits TRBD1 or TRBD2 (5 bases each). This CDR3 has 15 residues. Per germline, CDR1 MGHDK and CDR2 SYGVNS. Trimming stripped 4 bases from V and 5 bases from J, with 16 bases between. The CDR3 nucleotides are TGTGCCAGCAGTGTCCCGAGGAGTGGGGGAGATACGCAGTATTTT. The encoded protein is CASSVPRSGGDTQYF.

This clone was seen a handful of times. The chain is built from TRBV2 and TRBJ2-7, with 15 positions matching TRBD2. The CDR3 runs 19 residues. V lost 0 bases, J lost 2 bases, and 8 bases stayed unmatched. Germline assignment: CDR1 SNHLY and CDR2 FYNNEI. The CDR3 is CASSEAQGLAGGFTYEQYF. CDR3 in DNA: TGTGCCAGCAGTGAAGCCCAAGGACTAGCGGGAGGGTTTACCTACGAGCAGTACTTC.

The chain couples TRBV30 to TRBJ1-2, with TRBD1 matching over 7 bases. The CDR3 contains 12 residues. Germline values: CDR1 GTSNPN, CDR2 SVGIG (reference sequence). Trimming took 1 base from V and 9 from J; bases not matched to a gene: 5. CDR3 sequence (DNA): TGTGCCTGGAGTGACAGGGGCGGTAGCTACACCTTC. Amino acid sequence: CAWSDRGGSYTF.

This clone was found a few times. This chain connects TRBV30 to TRBJ1-1; D perhaps matches TRBD1 (5 bases). This CDR3 contains 13 residues. The V and J ends lost 5 bases and 1 base respectively, with 11 bases between them. Germline V gene sequence: CDR1 GTSNPN, CDR2 SVGIG (reference sequence). CDR3 DNA: TGTGCCTGGCGGCGGGGGACGAACACTGAAGCTTTCTTT. Translating gives CAWRRGTNTEAFF.

V is TRBV5-1 and J is TRBJ2-7, with no clear D. Trimming removed 0 bases from V and 2 bases from J, with 9 bases in between. Germline V gene sequence: CDR1 SGHRS, CDR2 YFSETQ. The CDR3 is 14 amino acids. DNA for the CDR3: TGCGCCAGCAGCTTGGGGTACAGCACCTACGAGCAGTACTTC. This sequence encodes CASSLGYSTYEQYF.

This clone was counted a single time. The gene calls are TRBV6-1 and TRBJ2-5; TRBD2 is a possible D gene (5 bases). The CDR3 consists of 14 residues. The V end lost 3 bases, the J end lost 6 bases, and 14 bases lay between the germline ends. The germline gives CDR1 MNHNS, CDR2 SASEGT. CDR3 region: CASSDTRRRKTQYF. CDR3 DNA: TGTGCCAGCAGTGATACTAGGCGGAGAAAGACCCAGTACTTC.

V gene TRBV30 combines with J gene TRBJ1-5; D unclear. Germline V CDR1 and CDR2: GTSNPN, SVGIG (reference sequence). The CDR3 covers 12 residues. V was clipped by 6 bases and J by 2 bases, with 8 bases between them. In DNA form, the CDR3 reads TGTGCCTGCTCCGGGGGCAATCAGCCCCAGCATTTT. As protein: CACSGGNQPQHF.

Only a few counts were recorded for this clone. V and J are TRBV11-1 and TRBJ2-5; possibly TRBD1 or TRBD2 for D (5 bases each). The CDR3 is 15 residues long. Germline loops: CDR1 SGHAT, CDR2 FQDESV (reference sequence). V lost 2 bases, J lost 5 bases, and 15 bases lay in between. CDR3 sequence: CASSLSAGRVETQYF. CDR3 nucleotides: TGTGCCAGCAGCTTATCGGCAGGGCGGGTGGAGACCCAGTACTTC. Filled out from reference TRBV11-1 and TRBJ2-5, the complete variable domain reads EAEVAQSPRYKITEKSQAVAFWCDPISGHATLYWYRQILGQGPELLVQFQDESVVDDSQLPKDRFSAERLKGVDSTLKIQPAELGDSAMYLCASSLSAGRVETQYFGPGTRLLVL.

This clone was recorded once. The rearrangement links TRBV29-1 to TRBJ2-7; no clear D. The CDR3 runs 11 residues. The V and J ends lost 7 bases and 5 bases respectively, with 12 bases between them. The V gene's germline CDR1 is SQVTM and CDR2 ANQGSEA. The CDR3 here is CSAFLFDEQYF. CDR3 coding DNA: TGCAGCGCTTTCCTCTTCGACGAGCAGTACTTC.

Only a few counts were recorded for this clone. The chain recombines TRBV6-1 with TRBJ1-1, with D possibly being TRBD1 (6 bases). The CDR3 extends over 14 amino acids. Deletions cut 4 bases from V and 0 bases from J, with 9 bases between. The germline V gene has CDR1 MNHNS and CDR2 SASEGT. The chain's CDR3 is CASSVGHMNTEAFF. CDR3 nucleotide sequence: TGTGCCAGCAGTGTGGGACATATGAACACTGAAGCTTTCTTT.

J is TRBJ1-5 and V is TRBV7-8; a possible D gene is TRBD1 (5 bases). This CDR3 has 15 residues. Trimming left V 3 bases short and J 4 bases short, with 13 bases between. CDR1 is SGHVS and CDR2 is FQNEAQ in the germline V gene. CDR3: CASSLRRAGNQPQHF. The CDR3 DNA reads TGTGCCAGCAGCTTGCGCAGGGCGGGGAATCAGCCCCAGCATTTT.

This clone turned up a few times. V gene TRBV28 combines with J gene TRBJ1-5; the D is unclear. V lost 3 bases to trimming and J lost 0 bases, with 9 bases between them. Germline CDR1 MDHEN, CDR2 SYDVKM. The CDR3 loop spans 15 amino acids. The DNA for the CDR3 is TGTGCCAGCAGTTTCGGAGGGATTAGCAATCAGCCCCAGCATTTT. Encoded protein: CASSFGGISNQPQHF.

The rearrangement uses TRBV10-2 and TRBJ1-2; 7 bases line up with TRBD1. V lost 5 bases to trimming and J lost 4 bases; unmatched junction nucleotides: 7. The CDR3 sequence is 14 residues long. CDR1 and CDR2 (germline): WSHSY, SAAADI. The CDR3 DNA is TGCGCCAGCAGTTCCCGGGACAGCCTCTATGGCTACACCTTC. It yields the protein CASSSRDSLYGYTF.

The genes are TRBV5-4 and TRBJ1-3, with D possibly matching TRBD1 (5 bases). The CDR3 runs 17 residues. Trimming left V 0 bases short and J 3 bases short, with 16 bases between. Germline values: CDR1 SGHNT, CDR2 YYREEE (reference sequence). This chain's CDR3 is CASSLDPGSRGGNTIYF. In nucleotides, the CDR3 is TGTGCCAGCAGCTTGGACCCGGGATCAAGGGGTGGAAACACCATATATTTT.

The gene calls are TRBV30 and TRBJ2-5; D is perhaps TRBD1 (6 bases). CDR3 length equals 11 residues. The V end was cut by 0 bases, the J end by 7 bases, with 6 bases between. The germline gives CDR1 GTSNPN, CDR2 SVGIG (reference sequence). The DNA of the CDR3 is TGTGCCTGGAGTGTAGGGGGGACCCAGTACTTC. Its translation: CAWSVGGTQYF.

V usage is TRBV5-1 and J usage is TRBJ2-7; possible D gene TRBD1, 6 bases. CDR1 SGHRS and CDR2 YFSETQ come from the germline V gene. V lost 5 bases, J lost 5 bases, and 20 bases lay in between. This CDR3 is built from 15 residues. CDR3 amino acids: CASRRDTQRTHEQYF. The CDR3 coding sequence is TGCGCCAGCAGAAGGGACACCCAAAGGACCCACGAGCAGTACTTC.

The sample holds a few counts of this clone. The chain uses TRBV6-1 and TRBJ1-2; D unclear. V was shortened by 7 bases and J by 4 bases, with 7 bases between the two germline ends. This CDR3 region has 11 residues. Germline CDR1 and CDR2: MNHNS and SASEGT. In nucleotides, the CDR3 is TGTGCCAGCACAGCGGTCTATGGCTACACCTTC. Translated, it gives CASTAVYGYTF.

The chain carries TRBV13 and TRBJ2-3; 15 positions match TRBD2. Germline V gene lookup returns CDR1 PRHDT and CDR2 FYEKMQ (reference sequence). The J segment lost 2 bases and the V segment lost 2 bases, leaving 5 bases of the junction unmatched. There are 18 residues in the CDR3. CDR3 region: CASSLRTSGRGDTDTQYF. In DNA form, the CDR3 reads TGTGCCAGCAGCTTAAGGACTAGCGGGAGGGGCGACACAGATACGCAGTATTTT. Looking up the rest from reference TRBV13 and TRBJ2-3 gives the full variable domain: AAGVIQSPRHLIKEKRETATLKCYPIPRHDTVYWYQQGPGQDPQFLISFYEKMQSDKGSIPDRFSAQQFSDYHSELNMSSLELGDSALYFCASSLRTSGRGDTDTQYFGPGTRLTVL.

The rearrangement links TRBV19 to TRBJ2-7, with D unclear. The germline gives CDR1 LNHDA, CDR2 SQIVND (reference sequence). This CDR3 spans 13 amino acids. V was cut by 3 bases and J by 6 bases, with 12 bases left in between. The CDR3 DNA is TGTGCCAGTAGTATGAACTCTAGAGGCGAGCAGTACTTC. Residues: CASSMNSRGEQYF. Using reference TRBV19 and TRBJ2-7 for the parts outside the CDR3, the full variable domain is DGGITQSPKYLFRKEGQNVTLSCEQNLNHDAMYWYRQDPGQGLRLIYYSQIVNDFQKGDIAEGYSVSREKKESFPLTVTSAQKNPTAFYLCASSMNSRGEQYFGPGTRLTVT.

The chain uses TRBV19 and TRBJ1-5; D gene uncertain. Trimming left V 6 bases short and J 0 bases short, with 9 bases between. Germline V gives CDR1 LNHDA, CDR2 SQIVND (reference sequence). The CDR3 is 14 amino acids. CDR3 coding DNA: TGTGCCAGTAGCCCGATGAATAGCAATCAGCCCCAGCATTTT. It is translated as CASSPMNSNQPQHF.

V gene TRBV6-5 combines with J gene TRBJ1-5; D is possibly TRBD1 (6 bases). Looked up from germline, CDR1 is MNHEY and CDR2 is SVGAGI. This CDR3 has 15 residues. The germline V and J ends were trimmed by 3 bases and 7 bases, with 16 bases remaining between them. CDR3 nucleotide sequence: TGTGCCAGCAGTTATGACAGGACGACAATCCAGCCCCAGCATTTT. This encodes CASSYDRTTIQPQHF.

The V call is TRBV18, the J call TRBJ2-1; possible D gene TRBD2, 6 bases. CDR1 and CDR2 (germline): KGHSH, LQKENI. The CDR3 runs 18 residues. V was clipped by 3 bases and J by 0 bases, with 18 bases between them. The CDR3 nucleotides read TGTGCCAGCTCACCCGGGCTAGCCCGGGGGATCTCCTACAATGAGCAGTTCTTC. Translation gives CASSPGLARGISYNEQFF.

The chain is built from TRBV2 and TRBJ1-1; 7 positions agree with TRBD1. The CDR3 spans 17 residues. With V trimmed by 4 bases and J by 9 bases, 20 bases remained unmatched. Germline V gives CDR1 SNHLY, CDR2 FYNNEI. In DNA form, the CDR3 reads TGTGCCAGCAGTGGGGAGACAGCGGCCCGGGAGGGGGCCAAAGCTTTCTTT. Translated: CASSGETAAREGAKAFF.